These 10 T cell receptor beta chains were sequenced from one sample in a study of T cell repertoires in cytomegalovirus infection. MiXCR was run by TCRdb on the reads, yielding one entry per CDR3 protein. The data contain approximately 500,000 distinct CDR3 sequences, approximately 15% of them singletons. The sequenced sample consisted of CD8+ T cells from PBMCs. All receptors derive from a human donor in good health (CMV status not recorded). Some clones in this sample may be carry-over from other donors' samples.

This clonotype showed up many times. The chain couples TRBV19 to TRBJ2-3; the D is unclear. V was trimmed by 4 bases and J by 6 bases, leaving 11 bases between them. The germline V gene encodes CDR1 LNHDA and CDR2 SQIVND (reference sequence). This CDR3 is built from 13 residues. Written as DNA, the CDR3 is TGTGCCAGTAGTAAGCCGTTGTACGATACGCAGTATTTT. It specifies CASSKPLYDTQYF.

This clonotype was counted ten times or more. The chain uses TRBV7-8 and TRBJ1-2; tentative D call: TRBD1 (6 bases). Germline V CDR1 and CDR2: SGHVS, FQNEAQ. The CDR3 contains 14 residues. Trimming pared 5 bases from V and 4 bases from J, leaving 14 bases between. In nucleotides, the CDR3 is TGTGCCAGCAGCGACCGGGACATCGGCTATGGCTACACCTTC. Translation: CASSDRDIGYGYTF.

This clonotype showed up many times. V gene TRBV11-2 combines with J gene TRBJ2-1, with D unresolved. The germline gives CDR1 SGHAT, CDR2 FQNNGV. The V end lost 5 bases, the J end lost 4 bases, and 12 bases lay between the germline ends. This CDR3 contains 14 residues. This chain's CDR3 is CASSVPTIYNEQFF. CDR3 bases: TGTGCCAGCAGCGTCCCGACGATTTACAATGAGCAGTTCTTC.

The chain employs TRBV24-1 and TRBJ1-2; D gene ambiguous. The germline gives CDR1 KGHDR, CDR2 SFDVKD. V was shortened by 11 bases and J by 2 bases, with 11 bases between the two germline ends. This CDR3 contains 12 residues. CDR3 residues: CAIWTENYGYTF. The CDR3 nucleotides are TGTGCCATCTGGACGGAGAACTATGGCTACACCTTC.

This clonotype has just a few counts. The V call is TRBV27, the J call TRBJ2-7; D is unclear. CDR1 MNHEY and CDR2 SMNVEV come from the germline V gene (reference sequence). This CDR3 is built from 10 residues. The V and J ends lost 8 bases and 5 bases respectively, with 7 bases between them. CDR3 amino acids: CASGPNEQYF. As DNA, the CDR3 is TGTGCCAGCGGCCCAAACGAGCAGTACTTC.

This clonotype came up many times. J is TRBJ2-7 and V is TRBV29-1; TRBD1 might be the D (5 bases). This CDR3 comprises 12 residues. Per the germline V gene, CDR1 is SQVTM and CDR2 is ANQGSEA. Trimming took off 4 bases at V and 2 bases at J, with 9 bases between the two ends. CDR3 in amino acids: CSVVGRAYEQYF. The CDR3 region has the DNA TGCAGCGTTGTAGGCAGGGCCTACGAGCAGTACTTC.

This chain uses TRBV9 with TRBJ2-1, with 7 bases lining up with TRBD2. The trim removed 3 bases at V and 3 bases at J, leaving 6 bases unmatched. Looked up from germline, CDR1 is SGDLS and CDR2 is YYNGEE. CDR3 size: 15 residues. CDR3 residues: CASSATGLVYNEQFF. DNA for the CDR3: TGTGCCAGCAGCGCCACAGGACTAGTCTACAATGAGCAGTTCTTC.

This clonotype has only a few counts. This rearrangement joins TRBV20-1 to TRBJ2-7; D ambiguous. Trimming took off 0 bases at V and 1 base at J, with 13 bases between the two ends. The germline V gene has CDR1 DFQATT and CDR2 SNEGSKA (reference sequence). This CDR3 is built from 15 residues. The CDR3 here is CSARDPESTSYEQYF. DNA for the CDR3: TGCAGTGCTAGAGATCCAGAATCGACTTCCTACGAGCAGTACTTC.

This clonotype was detected ten times or more. The CDR3 spells CASSSDRGLNQPQHF. CDR3 sequence (DNA): TGTGCCAGCAGCTCCGACAGGGGGCTCAATCAGCCCCAGCATTTT. The chain has TRBV7-8 and TRBJ1-5; 10 bases map to TRBD1. The junction had 3 bases not matched to a gene; V was cut back by 4 bases and J by 3 bases. The germline V gene has CDR1 SGHVS and CDR2 FQNEAQ. The CDR3 extends over 15 amino acids. The full variable domain, rest sourced from reference TRBV7-8 and TRBJ1-5, is GAGVSQSPRYKVAKRGQDVALRCDPISGHVSLFWYQQALGQGPEFLTYFQNEAQLDKSGLPSDRFFAERPEGSVSTLKIQRTQQEDSAVYLCASSSDRGLNQPQHFGDGTRLSIL.

This clonotype was detected ten times or more. V gene TRBV6-6 combines with J gene TRBJ2-1; 13 nucleotides line up with TRBD2. Germline V lookup: CDR1 MNHNY, CDR2 SVGAGI (reference sequence). J lost 1 base, V lost 7 bases, and 7 bases had no gene match. The CDR3 has 17 residues. As DNA, the CDR3 is TGTGCCAGCACCGTTACTAGCGGGAGGGCTTCCTACAATGAGCAGTTCTTC. Translating gives CASTVTSGRASYNEQFF.